A selection of T cell receptor beta chains follows, all from one sample in a study of long-term antiretroviral therapy in people with HIV. The repertoire was sequenced with immunoSEQ multiplex PCR; TCRdb's copy has only in-frame clones and lacks some. Of about 18,000 clones in the sample, 80% to 90% were seen once. The sample here was unsorted PBMCs, taken 4.2 years after starting antiretroviral therapy. The receptors here all came from a middle-aged man with HIV. Each CDR3 is given with its conserved first and last residue. The D gene is left open where the match is weak. Some rows mark clone size as missing; the rest say once, few, many or name a class of expanded clone.

d_call j_call v_call clone_size cdr3_aa cdr3_nt
NA TRBJ2-7 TRBV11-2 once CASSSLTGSTYEQYF TGTGCCAGCAGCTCCTTGACAGGATCCACCTACGAGCAGTACTTC
TRBD1 TRBJ1-4 TRBV7-9 NA CASSSDLTGVWVVEKLFF TGTGCCAGCAGCTCCGATCTTACAGGGGTATGGGTAGTTGAAAAACTGTTTTTT
NA TRBJ2-7 TRBV6-5 NA CASRRGVSYEQYF TGTGCCAGCAGGAGGGGGGTCTCCTACGAGCAGTACTTC
NA TRBJ1-4 TRBV28 NA CASSSSGQGYEKLFF NA
TRBD1 TRBJ1-1 TRBV28 once CASSLLSGGLEAFF TGTGCCAGCAGTTTATTGTCAGGGGGCCTTGAAGCTTTCTTT
TRBD1 TRBJ1-2 TRBV23-1 NA CASPQPRDRVNYGYTF TGCGCCAGCCCTCAACCCCGGGACAGGGTGAACTATGGCTACACCTTC
TRBD1 TRBJ1-4 TRBV7-8 NA CASSPGQGSEKLFF TGTGCCAGCAGCCCGGGACAGGGTTCGGAAAAACTGTTTTTT
NA TRBJ1-6 TRBV27 few CASSLLTAGNSPLHF TGTGCCAGCAGTTTATTGACAGCGGGTAATTCACCCCTCCACTTT
NA TRBJ1-1 TRBV10-3 once CAISPNPLIFDRLNTEAFF TGTGCCATCAGTCCCAACCCGCTTATCTTCGACAGGTTGAACACTGAAGCTTTCTTT
NA TRBJ2-7 TRBV7-8 NA CASSLDGTSPSYEQYF TGTGCCAGCAGCTTAGATGGGACTTCCCCCTCCTACGAGCAGTACTTC
TRBD1 TRBJ1-1 TRBV27 once CASSSRQGEWNTEAFF TGTGCCAGCAGTTCCCGACAGGGCGAGTGGAACACTGAAGCTTTCTTT
NA TRBJ2-2 TRBV25-1 few CASRGGIGELFF TGTGCCAGCAGGGGGGGAATCGGGGAGCTGTTTTTT
NA TRBJ2-2 TRBV28 NA CASSYPVRGPTGELFF TGTGCCAGCAGTTACCCAGTGAGAGGACCCACCGGGGAGCTGTTTTTT
TRBD1 TRBJ1-1 TRBV19 NA CASSMRDRLNTEAFF TGTGCCAGTAGTATGAGGGACAGATTGAACACTGAAGCTTTCTTT
NA TRBJ2-7 TRBV6-5 NA CASSYRGDSSYEQYF TGTGCCAGCAGTTACAGGGGGGACAGCTCCTACGAGCAGTACTTC
NA TRBJ2-7 TRBV7-2 NA CASSLARDGPYEQYF TGTGCCAGCAGCTTAGCACGGGACGGCCCCTACGAGCAGTACTTC
NA TRBJ1-2 TRBV6-6 NA CASTSYPYGYTF TGTGCCAGCACCTCCTACCCATATGGCTACACCTTC
NA TRBJ2-1 TRBV29-1 NA CSVVEGLPSYNEQFF TGCAGCGTTGTTGAGGGGCTTCCCTCCTACAATGAGCAGTTCTTC
TRBD1 TRBJ2-3 TRBV5-8 NA CASSWGTGDADTQYF TGTGCCAGCAGCTGGGGGACAGGGGACGCAGATACGCAGTATTTT
TRBD1 TRBJ1-2 TRBV25-1 NA CASRVGQGDGYTF TGTGCCAGCAGGGTCGGACAGGGTGATGGCTACACCTTC
TRBD1 TRBJ1-3 TRBV7-2 NA CASSKQGVPGNTIYF TGTGCCAGCAGCAAACAGGGGGTGCCTGGAAACACCATATATTTT
TRBD1 TRBJ1-1 TRBV5-1 once CASSLARGQGRVDTEAFF TGCGCCAGCAGCTTGGCCCGGGGACAGGGACGAGTGGACACTGAAGCTTTCTTT
TRBD1 TRBJ2-7 TRBV11-2 NA CASSFTGGWYEQYF TGTGCCAGCAGCTTCACAGGGGGCTGGTACGAGCAGTACTTC
TRBD1 TRBJ2-3 TRBV18 NA CASSSTGGSTDTQYF TGTGCCAGCTCGTCAACAGGGGGTAGCACAGATACGCAGTATTTT
TRBD2 TRBJ2-3 TRBV5-6 NA CASSPLAGTQYF TGTGCCAGCAGCCCGCTAGCGGGGACTCAGTATTTT
TRBD1 TRBJ1-6 TRBV5-1 NA CASSLEGQGAGSPLHF TGCGCCAGCAGCTTGGAGGGACAGGGTGCTGGGTCACCCCTCCACTTT
NA TRBJ1-1 TRBV5-6 NA CASSLGPLGLNTEAFF TGTGCCAGCAGCTTGGGGCCCCTGGGCTTGAACACTGAAGCTTTCTTT
TRBD1 TRBJ1-1 TRBV19 NA CASSPRTGRNTEAFF TGTGCCAGTAGTCCCCGGACAGGGCGCAACACTGAAGCTTTCTTT
NA TRBJ1-2 TRBV30 NA CAWSVGGRDGYTF TGTGCCTGGAGTGTAGGGGGTCGGGATGGCTACACCTTC
NA TRBJ1-6 TRBV5-1 NA CASSPRPGAGNSPLHF TGCGCCAGCAGCCCCCGTCCAGGGGCTGGTAATTCACCCCTCCACTTT
TRBD1 TRBJ2-7 TRBV28 NA CASSRTGFPYEQYF TGTGCCAGCAGTCGGACAGGGTTCCCCTACGAGCAGTACTTC
NA TRBJ1-2 TRBV6-5 NA CASRPDRNYGYTF TGTGCCAGCAGACCAGACAGGAACTATGGCTACACCTTC
TRBD1 TRBJ1-2 TRBV27 NA CASSLKTGDYGYTF TGTGCCAGCAGTTTAAAGACAGGGGACTATGGCTACACCTTC
TRBD1 TRBJ1-2 TRBV5-1 NA CASSLGGQGDNYGYTF TGCGCCAGCAGCTTGGGGGGACAGGGGGACAACTATGGCTACACCTTC
NA TRBJ2-5 TRBV28 NA CASSFVQDLETQYF TGTGCCAGCAGTTTCGTCCAGGACCTAGAGACCCAGTACTTC
NA TRBJ1-1 TRBV11-3 NA CASSLGGTMAEAFF TGTGCCAGCAGCTTAGGCGGGACAATGGCTGAAGCTTTCTTT
NA TRBJ1-1 TRBV2 NA CASSPEMYTEAFF TGTGCCAGCAGTCCGGAGATGTACACTGAAGCTTTCTTT
NA TRBJ1-6 TRBV27 NA CASSLGQGNSPLHF TGTGCCAGCAGTTTAGGTCAGGGGAATTCACCCCTCCACTTT
NA TRBJ1-1 TRBV5-1 NA CASSASRMNTEAFF TGCGCCAGCAGCGCTTCTCGGATGAACACTGAAGCTTTCTTT
TRBD1 TRBJ1-5 TRBV2 NA CASSEQGAGQPQHF TGTGCCAGCAGTGAACAGGGGGCGGGTCAGCCCCAGCATTTT
NA TRBJ1-2 TRBV19 few CASSPTAGVAGYTF TGTGCCAGTAGTCCCACCGCCGGGGTAGCGGGCTACACCTTC
NA TRBJ1-1 TRBV14 NA CASSQDRMRLYTEAFF TGTGCCAGCAGCCAAGATCGTATGCGGCTGTACACTGAAGCTTTCTTT
NA TRBJ2-7 TRBV6-1 NA CASIEGNPSYEQYF TGTGCCAGCATCGAAGGTAACCCATCCTACGAGCAGTACTTC
TRBD1 TRBJ2-7 TRBV30 once CAWSSDRGITYEQYF TGTGCCTGGAGTTCGGACAGGGGGATTACCTACGAGCAGTACTTC
NA TRBJ2-5 TRBV11-2 once CASSLVPGGETQYF TGTGCCAGCAGCTTAGTCCCAGGAGGAGAGACCCAGTACTTC
NA TRBJ2-3 TRBV30 NA CAWFPGGISTDTQYF TGTGCCTGGTTTCCCGGTGGGATAAGCACAGATACGCAGTATTTT
NA TRBJ2-7 TRBV5-6 NA CASSPAVVHEQYF TGTGCCAGCAGCCCGGCCGTAGTCCACGAGCAGTACTTC
NA TRBJ2-2 TRBV4-3 NA CASSQSGGELFF TGCGCCAGCAGCCAAAGTGGGGGGGAGCTGTTTTTT
NA TRBJ1-6 TRBV28 NA CASSSAGIGNSPLHF TGTGCCAGCAGTTCGGCCGGGATCGGGAATTCACCCCTCCACTTT
NA TRBJ2-7 TRBV10-3 NA CAISGMNEQYF TGTGCCATCAGTGGAATGAACGAGCAGTACTTC
NA TRBJ2-3 TRBV7-2 NA CASSKTGFTDTQYF TGTGCCAGCAGCAAGACTGGTTTCACAGATACGCAGTATTTT
TRBD1 TRBJ2-7 TRBV5-6 NA CASSLRTGANEQYF TGTGCCAGCAGCCTTCGGACAGGGGCCAACGAGCAGTACTTC
NA TRBJ1-4 TRBV7-9 NA CASSPGKLGPTNEKLFF TGTGCCAGCAGCCCCGGGAAGTTGGGTCCAACTAATGAAAAACTGTTTTTT